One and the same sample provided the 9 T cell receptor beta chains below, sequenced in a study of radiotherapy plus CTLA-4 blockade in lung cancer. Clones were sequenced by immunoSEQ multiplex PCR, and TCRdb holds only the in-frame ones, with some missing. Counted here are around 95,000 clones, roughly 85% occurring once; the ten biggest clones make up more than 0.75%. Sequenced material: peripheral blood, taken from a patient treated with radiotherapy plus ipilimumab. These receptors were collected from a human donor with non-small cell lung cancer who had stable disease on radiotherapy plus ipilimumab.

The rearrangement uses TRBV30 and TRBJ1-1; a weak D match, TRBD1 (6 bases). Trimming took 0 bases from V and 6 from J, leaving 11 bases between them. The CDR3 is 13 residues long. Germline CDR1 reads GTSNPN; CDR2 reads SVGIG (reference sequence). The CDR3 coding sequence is TGTGCCTGGAGTGTACAGGGTTCCCCTGAAGCTTTCTTT. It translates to CAWSVQGSPEAFF.

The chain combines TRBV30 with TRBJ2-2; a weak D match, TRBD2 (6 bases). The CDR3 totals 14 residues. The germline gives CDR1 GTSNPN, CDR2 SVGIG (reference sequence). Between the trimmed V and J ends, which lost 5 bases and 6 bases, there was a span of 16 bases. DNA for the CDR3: TGTGCCTGGTGGTTGGGGGGTAGAGCCGGGGAGCTGTTTTTT. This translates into CAWWLGGRAGELFF.

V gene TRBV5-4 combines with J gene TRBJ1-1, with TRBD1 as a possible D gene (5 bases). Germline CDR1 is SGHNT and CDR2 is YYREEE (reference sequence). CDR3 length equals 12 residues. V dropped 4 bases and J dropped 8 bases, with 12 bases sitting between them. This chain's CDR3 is CASSPPGREAFF. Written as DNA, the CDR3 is TGTGCCAGCAGCCCGCCGGGGCGAGAAGCTTTCTTT.

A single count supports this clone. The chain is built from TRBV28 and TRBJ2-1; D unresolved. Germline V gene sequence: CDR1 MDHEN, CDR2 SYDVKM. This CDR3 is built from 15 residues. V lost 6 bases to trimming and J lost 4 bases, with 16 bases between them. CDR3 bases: TGTGCCAGCAGCCCTGCAATGCAGCTATACAATGAGCAGTTCTTC. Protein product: CASSPAMQLYNEQFF.

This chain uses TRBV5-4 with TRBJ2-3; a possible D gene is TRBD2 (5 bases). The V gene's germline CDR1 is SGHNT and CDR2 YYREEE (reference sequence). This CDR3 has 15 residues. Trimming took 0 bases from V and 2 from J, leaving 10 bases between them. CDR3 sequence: CASSLARGLTDTQYF. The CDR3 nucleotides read TGTGCCAGCAGCTTGGCCAGAGGGCTCACAGATACGCAGTATTTT. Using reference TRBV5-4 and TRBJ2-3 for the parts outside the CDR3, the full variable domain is ETGVTQSPTHLIKTRGQQVTLRCSSQSGHNTVSWYQQALGQGPQFIFQYYREEENGRGNFPPRFSGLQFPNYSSELNVNALELDDSALYLCASSLARGLTDTQYFGPGTRLTVL.

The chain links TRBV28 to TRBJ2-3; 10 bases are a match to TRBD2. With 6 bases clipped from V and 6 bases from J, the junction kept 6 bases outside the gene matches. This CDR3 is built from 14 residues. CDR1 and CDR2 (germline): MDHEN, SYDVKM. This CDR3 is CASRLAGTPDTQYF. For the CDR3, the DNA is TGTGCCAGCAGACTAGCGGGAACACCTGATACGCAGTATTTT.

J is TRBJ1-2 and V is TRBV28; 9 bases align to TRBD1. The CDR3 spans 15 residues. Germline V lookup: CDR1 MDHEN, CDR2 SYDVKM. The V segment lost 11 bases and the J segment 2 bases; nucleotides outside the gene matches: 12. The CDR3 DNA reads TGTGCCGCTGGATCACAGGGGGCTGTGAACTATGGCTACACCTTC. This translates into CAAGSQGAVNYGYTF.

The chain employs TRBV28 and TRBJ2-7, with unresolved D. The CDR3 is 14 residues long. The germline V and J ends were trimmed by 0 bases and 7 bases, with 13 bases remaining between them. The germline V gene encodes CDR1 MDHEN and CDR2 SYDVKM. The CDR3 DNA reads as TGTGCCAGCAGTTTATGGCGGAACCCAGGTGAGCAGTACTTC. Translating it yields CASSLWRNPGEQYF.

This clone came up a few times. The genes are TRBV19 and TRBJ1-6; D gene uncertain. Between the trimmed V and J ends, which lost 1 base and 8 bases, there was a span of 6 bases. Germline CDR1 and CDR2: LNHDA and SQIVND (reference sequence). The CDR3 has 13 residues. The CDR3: CASSIAGDSPLHF. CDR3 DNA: TGTGCCAGTAGTATAGCCGGGGATTCACCCCTCCACTTT.